The 23 T cell receptor beta chains below all came from one sample that was sequenced in a study of TIL therapy for anti-PD-1-resistant metastatic lung cancer. This was the immunoSEQ v3 assay. Here immunoSEQ multiplex PCR was the method, and the copy in TCRdb shows in-frame clones only, minus some. The table lists about 50,000 clones, approximately 79% of them singletons. The time point here: pre-treatment sample, taken before nivolumab and TIL therapy. This material consisted of blood, taken at baseline. Receptor source: a woman aged 30-79 years with non-small cell lung cancer.

The chain recombines TRBV5-1 with TRBJ1-1, with a weak D call TRBD1 (5 bases). V was cut by 0 bases and J by 5 bases, with 14 bases left in between. The CDR3 contains 15 residues. Germline CDR1 reads SGHRS; CDR2 reads YFSETQ. In nucleotides, the CDR3 is TGCGCCAGCAGCTTGGGTACAGGTCTTCTGACTGAAGCTTTCTTT. Translated, it gives CASSLGTGLLTEAFF.

This chain uses TRBV5-1 with TRBJ2-5; D not resolved. The length of the CDR3 is 11 residues. The V gene lost 5 bases and the J gene lost 4 bases, with 6 bases spanning the gap. Germline V gene lookup returns CDR1 SGHRS and CDR2 YFSETQ. CDR3 sequence: CASREAETQYF. The CDR3 DNA reads TGCGCCAGCAGGGAAGCAGAGACCCAGTACTTC.

V usage is TRBV9 and J usage is TRBJ1-2; D ambiguous. CDR1 and CDR2 (germline): SGDLS, YYNGEE. Between the trimmed V and J ends, which lost 0 bases and 0 bases, there was a span of 9 bases. This CDR3 contains 15 residues. The CDR3 coding sequence is TGTGCCAGCAGCGTAGCGGCTGCGCCTAACTATGGCTACACCTTC. It encodes CASSVAAAPNYGYTF.

The count of this clone is one. V and J are TRBV27 and TRBJ2-2; D is unclear. Trimming removed 3 bases from V and 2 bases from J, with 10 bases in between. CDR1 MNHEY and CDR2 SMNVEV come from the germline V gene (reference sequence). The length of the CDR3 is 15 residues. The CDR3 here is CASSLRTFNTGELFF. The CDR3 nucleotides read TGTGCCAGCAGTTTGAGGACCTTTAACACCGGGGAGCTGTTTTTT.

In its sample, this clone was seen a few times. This chain links TRBV7-9 with TRBJ2-2, with D tentatively TRBD2 (5 bases). Germline V gives CDR1 SEHNR, CDR2 FQNEAQ (reference sequence). The CDR3 extends over 13 amino acids. Trimming took 5 bases from V and 5 from J, leaving 9 bases between them. CDR3 amino acids: CASSADLTGELFF. Here the CDR3 DNA reads TGTGCCAGCAGCGCGGACTTGACCGGGGAGCTGTTTTTT.

V gene TRBV7-2 combines with J gene TRBJ2-2, with TRBD2 identical over 8 bases. The V and J ends lost 5 bases and 4 bases, in that order; junction bases with no gene match: 9. The CDR3 extends over 16 amino acids. Germline V gene data show CDR1 as SGHTA and CDR2 as FQGNSA. CDR3 region: CASSPPRGALTGELFF. The CDR3 region has the DNA TGTGCCAGCAGCCCACCGCGGGGGGCCCTCACCGGGGAGCTGTTTTTT.

In its sample, this clone was seen once. This chain joins TRBV11-2 and TRBJ1-1, with D unresolved. Trimming cost V 0 bases and J 3 bases, with 14 bases left between them. Germline V gene data show CDR1 as SGHAT and CDR2 as FQNNGV. There are 16 residues in the CDR3. In DNA, the CDR3 is TGTGCCAGCAGCTTAGATCAAATGGACCTGGACACTGAAGCTTTCTTT. Residues: CASSLDQMDLDTEAFF.

This clone was detected only a few times. Other DNA sequences of this sample code for an identical CDR3. V and J are TRBV27 and TRBJ1-4; a weak D match, TRBD1 (6 bases). Trimming shortened V by 7 bases and J by 8 bases, and 17 bases separated the two germline ends. Germline V gives CDR1 MNHEY, CDR2 SMNVEV (reference sequence). This CDR3 comprises 14 residues. CDR3 bases: TGTGCCAGCAACGCCGCGGACAGTCCAGAAAAACTGTTTTTT. This encodes CASNAADSPEKLFF. Full variable domain (outside the CDR3, taken from reference TRBV27 and TRBJ1-4): EAQVTQNPRYLITVTGKKLTVTCSQNMNHEYMSWYRQDPGLGLRQIYYSMNVEVTDKGDVPEGYKVSRKEKRNFPLILESPSPNQTSLYFCASNAADSPEKLFFGSGTQLSVL.

This clone has more than one count but fewer than ten. V gene TRBV28 combines with J gene TRBJ1-3; D perhaps matches TRBD1 (6 bases). Per the germline V gene, CDR1 is MDHEN and CDR2 is SYDVKM. The CDR3 consists of 15 residues. Trimming left V 3 bases short and J 3 bases short, with 12 bases between. Here the CDR3 reads CASSFLGTFGNTIYF. In DNA form, the CDR3 reads TGTGCCAGCAGTTTCCTCGGGACATTTGGAAACACCATATATTTT.

Here the CDR3 DNA reads TGTGCCAGTAGTGGCCGGGACAGGGGACGAGCTAACTATGGCTACACCTTC. Protein: CASSGRDRGRANYGYTF. The rearrangement links TRBV19 to TRBJ1-2, with 10 bases aligning to TRBD1. Germline V lookup: CDR1 LNHDA, CDR2 SQIVND (reference sequence). V lost 5 bases and J lost 0; bases outside the gene matches: 9. This CDR3 is built from 17 residues.

By frequency in the sample, this clone is medium-sized. The chain uses TRBV7-9 and TRBJ1-2, with TRBD1 matching 7 bases. The CDR3 runs 13 residues. Germline loops: CDR1 SEHNR, CDR2 FQNEAQ (reference sequence). V lost 2 bases and J lost 9; bases outside the gene matches: 6. The CDR3 coding sequence is TGTGCCAGCAGCTTATCAGGGGGTGAGCGCTACACCTTC. Encoded protein: CASSLSGGERYTF.

This rearrangement joins TRBV6-5 to TRBJ2-5, with TRBD1 matching 7 bases. The CDR3 has 14 residues. Germline V CDR1 and CDR2: MNHEY, SVGAGI. The V gene end was trimmed by 5 bases and the J gene end by 1 base; junction bases not matched to a gene: 4. The CDR3 loop reads CASSGWDSQETQYF. CDR3 in DNA: TGTGCCAGCAGTGGCTGGGACAGCCAAGAGACCCAGTACTTC.

V and J are TRBV19 and TRBJ2-1; no clear D gene. The CDR3 has 14 amino acids. Germline V gene data show CDR1 as LNHDA and CDR2 as SQIVND (reference sequence). V lost 1 base and J lost 6, with 10 bases in between. In DNA form, the CDR3 reads TGTGCCAGTAGTATAGGTGGGCCCCCCAATGAGCAGTTCTTC. Its protein is CASSIGGPPNEQFF.

This sequence joins TRBV30 and TRBJ2-2, with 12 bases aligning to TRBD1. V shed 6 bases and J 7 bases; nucleotides not matched to a gene: 18. The germline V gene encodes CDR1 GTSNPN and CDR2 SVGIG (reference sequence). The CDR3 has 18 amino acids. The CDR3 DNA reads TGTGCCTGTGCCATTTCACACGGGACAGGGGGCGCGGACGGGGAGCTGTTTTTT. It translates to CACAISHGTGGADGELFF.

This chain connects TRBV19 to TRBJ2-7, with TRBD1 matching 7 bases. J was trimmed by 4 bases and V by 5 bases; bases with no gene match: 5. Germline V lookup: CDR1 LNHDA, CDR2 SQIVND (reference sequence). CDR3 length: 13 amino acids. Here the CDR3 reads CASSALRGYEQYF. CDR3 nucleotides: TGTGCCAGTAGTGCCCTCAGGGGGTACGAGCAGTACTTC.

This clone was seen only once. The chain employs TRBV18 and TRBJ2-7, with D possibly being TRBD2 (6 bases). V shed 4 bases and J shed 0 bases, with 10 bases lying between them. The CDR3 is made up of 14 amino acids. Germline CDR1 KGHSH, CDR2 LQKENI. The CDR3 DNA follows: TGTGCCAGCTCACGGGACTCCAGCTCCTACGAGCAGTACTTC. As protein: CASSRDSSSYEQYF.

The V and J genes are TRBV28 and TRBJ1-6; D ambiguous. CDR3 size: 12 residues. The germline CDR1 and CDR2 sequences are MDHEN and SYDVKM. Trimming pared 5 bases from V and 8 bases from J, leaving 7 bases between. CDR3 sequence (DNA): TGTGCCAGCAGTCGGACGGATTCACCCCTCCACTTT. Residues: CASSRTDSPLHF.

V gene TRBV5-8 combines with J gene TRBJ2-7; D ambiguous. V lost 5 bases, J lost 0 bases, and 15 bases lay in between. Germline V gene sequence: CDR1 SGHTS, CDR2 YDEGEE. CDR3 length: 15 amino acids. Here the CDR3 DNA reads TGTGCCAGCAGTACCGAGGCTGGGATCTCCTACGAGCAGTACTTC. Residues: CASSTEAGISYEQYF.

Here the CDR3 DNA reads TGTGCCACCAGTCGTGCTTTTGAGGGGAACACTGAAGCTTTCTTT. Translated: CATSRAFEGNTEAFF. The chain combines TRBV15 with TRBJ1-1, with unresolved D. V was cut by 6 bases and J by 1 base, with 15 bases left in between. The CDR3 length is 15 residues. From germline, CDR1 is LNHNV and CDR2 YYDKDF (reference sequence). Supplemented by reference TRBV15 and TRBJ1-1, the full variable domain reads DAMVIQNPRYQVTQFGKPVTLSCSQTLNHNVMYWYQQKSSQAPKLLFHYYDKDFNNEADTPDNFQSRRPNTSFCFLDIRSPGLGDTAMYLCATSRAFEGNTEAFFGQGTRLTVV.

This clone was recorded only once. The rearrangement joins TRBV30 to TRBJ2-7, with D maybe TRBD2 (5 bases). Germline lookup yields CDR1 GTSNPN and CDR2 SVGIG (reference sequence). V gave up 0 bases and J gave up 7 bases, with 16 bases separating them. The CDR3 runs 14 residues. In DNA, the CDR3 is TGTGCCTGGAGTGTACGTGGGGTGACGGGAGAGCAGTACTTC. Translated: CAWSVRGVTGEQYF.

This clone was seen more than once but under ten times. This chain links TRBV18 with TRBJ2-1; 7 nucleotides line up with TRBD2. The germline CDR1 and CDR2 sequences are KGHSH and LQKENI. CDR3 size: 14 residues. Trimming removed 3 bases from V and 9 bases from J; junction bases left unmatched: 8. The CDR3 DNA reads as TGTGCCAGCTCACCCCTCGGAAGGGAGGGTGAGCAGTTCTTC. Translated, it gives CASSPLGREGEQFF.

The V and J genes are TRBV6-5 and TRBJ2-7, with 8 bases identical to TRBD1. CDR3 length: 14 residues. Germline CDR1 and CDR2: MNHEY and SVGAGI. Trimming at V came to 2 bases and at J to 8 bases, leaving 8 bases not matched to a gene. This chain's CDR3 is CASSYPGTGGQQYF. The CDR3 coding sequence is TGTGCCAGCAGTTACCCTGGGACAGGCGGGCAGCAGTACTTC.

The chain uses TRBV14 and TRBJ2-7, with D perhaps matching TRBD2 (5 bases). The CDR3 length is 15 residues. In germline, CDR1 is SGHDN, CDR2 FVKESK. The germline V and J ends were trimmed by 2 bases and 4 bases, with 15 bases remaining between them. The CDR3 sequence is CASSQPGIPPYEQYF. DNA of the CDR3: TGTGCCAGCAGCCAACCGGGGATCCCGCCTTACGAGCAGTACTTC.